This entry lists 11 T cell receptor beta chains sequenced from one sample in a study of blood T cell repertoires in COVID-19. Repertoires were generated with immunoSEQ multiplex PCR, while TCRdb's copy carries only in-frame clones and drops some. The sample consists of 60,000 to 85,000 clones, around 70% of them appearing once. Specimen: peripheral blood. The receptor set was obtained from a man between 70 and 80 years old with acute or convalescent COVID-19.

This chain links TRBV28 with TRBJ2-7, with TRBD2 matching over 7 bases. Looked up from germline, CDR1 is MDHEN and CDR2 is SYDVKM. The CDR3 has 14 residues. The junction had 11 bases not matched to a gene; V was cut back by 5 bases and J by 7 bases. The CDR3 spells CASSPSGTPREQYF. The CDR3 DNA reads TGTGCCAGCAGTCCGAGCGGGACTCCCAGGGAGCAGTACTTC.

The V and J genes are TRBV11-2 and TRBJ2-7; a weak D match, TRBD2 (5 bases). The CDR3 totals 13 residues. Per germline, CDR1 SGHAT and CDR2 FQNNGV. V dropped 3 bases and J dropped 4 bases, with 10 bases sitting between them. The CDR3 nucleotides are TGTGCCAGCAGCTTCTCCGGGGAATACGAGCAGTACTTC. It encodes CASSFSGEYEQYF.

This chain uses TRBV7-9 with TRBJ1-2; possible D gene TRBD1, 6 bases. Germline CDR1 and CDR2: SEHNR and FQNEAQ (reference sequence). The CDR3 has 13 amino acids. V was clipped by 5 bases and J by 4 bases, with 11 bases between them. CDR3 amino acids: CASSNTGFYGYTF. The CDR3 DNA is TGTGCCAGCAGCAACACAGGGTTCTATGGCTACACCTTC.

The V call is TRBV18, the J call TRBJ1-6; D is undetermined. The CDR3 runs to 15 residues. Germline CDR1 and CDR2: KGHSH and LQKENI. Between the trimmed V and J ends, which lost 3 bases and 5 bases, there was a span of 11 bases. CDR3 DNA sequence: TGTGCCAGCTCACCCCCGGGAGTCCATAATTCACCCCTCCACTTT. It yields the protein CASSPPGVHNSPLHF.

The rearrangement uses TRBV7-2 and TRBJ1-1, with 9 bases lining up with TRBD1. Germline V gene sequence: CDR1 SGHTA, CDR2 FQGNSA. V trimming: 5 bases; J trimming: 7 bases; junction bases outside the gene matches: 5. The CDR3 spans 13 residues. The CDR3 spells CASSLQGAVEAFF. The CDR3 DNA follows: TGTGCCAGCAGCCTACAGGGGGCGGTTGAAGCTTTCTTT.

This sequence joins TRBV6-2 or TRBV6-3 and TRBJ2-6; 13 bases line up with TRBD2. The V segment lost 0 bases and the J segment 1 base; nucleotides outside the gene matches: 9. The CDR3 totals 21 residues. CDR1 MNHEY and CDR2 SVGEGT come from the germline V gene. CDR3: CASSYSFKLAGGPSGANVLTF. In DNA, the CDR3 is TGTGCCAGCAGTTACTCCTTTAAACTAGCGGGAGGGCCGTCTGGGGCCAACGTCCTGACTTTC.

The genes are TRBV14 and TRBJ2-1, with TRBD2 matching 7 bases. V was clipped by 4 bases and J by 4 bases; unmatched bases: 4. This CDR3 contains 14 residues. Germline CDR1 SGHDN, CDR2 FVKESK. CDR3 amino acids: CASSPSGTYNEQFF. The CDR3 DNA follows: TGTGCCAGCAGCCCTAGCGGTACTTACAATGAGCAGTTCTTC.

This clone was seen only once. The genes are TRBV4-1 and TRBJ2-3, with unresolved D. Trimming left V 0 bases short and J 2 bases short, with 9 bases between. The length of the CDR3 is 15 residues. Germline CDR1 and CDR2: MGHRA and YSYEKL. The DNA of the CDR3 is TGCGCCAGCAGCCAAGATTCCTCTATCACAGATACGCAGTATTTT. It encodes CASSQDSSITDTQYF.

The chain employs TRBV5-1 and TRBJ2-2; weak D call: TRBD1 (6 bases). Per the germline V gene, CDR1 is SGHRS and CDR2 is YFSETQ. The V and J ends lost 4 bases and 2 bases respectively, with 15 bases between them. The CDR3 has 16 amino acids. The CDR3 region is CASSINRDGNTGELFF. The CDR3 coding sequence is TGCGCCAGCAGCATTAACAGGGATGGTAACACCGGGGAGCTGTTTTTT.

The sample holds a few counts of this clone. The rearrangement links TRBV24-1 to TRBJ2-3; 9 nucleotides line up with TRBD2. The V segment lost 0 bases and the J segment 2 bases; nucleotides outside the gene matches: 11. In germline, CDR1 is KGHDR, CDR2 SFDVKD. The CDR3 loop spans 19 amino acids. CDR3: CATSDLPPSGIDATDTQYF. For the CDR3, the DNA is TGTGCCACCAGTGATTTGCCCCCTAGCGGGATCGACGCCACAGATACGCAGTATTTT.

The J gene is TRBJ2-2, the V gene TRBV5-5; 7 positions match TRBD1. With V trimmed by 5 bases and J by 3 bases, 7 bases remained unmatched. The CDR3 is 15 amino acids. In germline, CDR1 is SGHKS, CDR2 YYEKEE (reference sequence). The CDR3 sequence is CASSQPTGYTGELFF. The CDR3 DNA follows: TGTGCCAGCAGTCAACCGACAGGGTACACCGGGGAGCTGTTTTTT.